Described below is a single T cell receptor beta chain sequence and its context. Its specificity is unknown. This record comes from a study of cytomegalovirus exposure and HLA in healthy donors. General observations from the study: In a later analysis, specific HLA alleles were associated with approximately 17,000 TCR beta sequences at a 0.05 false discovery rate. Rarity characterized most TCR sequences, yet some public TCRs appeared in many donors. Several of the most significant clusters appeared, in a later analysis, to be linked to common viral pathogens.

V lost 1 base and J lost 0, with 17 bases in between. There are 18 residues in the CDR3. The germline CDR1 and CDR2 sequences are SGHDT and YYEEEE. PCR amplification relied on 60 Vbeta primers (plus 13 Jbeta primers). Only in-frame clones appear in the TCRdb table, and some are missing; sequencing was by immunoSEQ multiplex PCR. The table lists 100,000 to 150,000 clones, 80% to 85% of them singletons. Sequencing was carried out using PBMCs. The rearrangement joins TRBV5-6 to TRBJ1-3; D is ambiguous. The receptor comes from a woman aged 40 to 55 in good health and CMV-seronegative. The chain's CDR3 is CASSLLGGMGSSGNTIYF. CDR3 bases: TGTGCCAGCAGCTTGCTGGGTGGTATGGGGAGCTCTGGAAACACCATATATTTT.